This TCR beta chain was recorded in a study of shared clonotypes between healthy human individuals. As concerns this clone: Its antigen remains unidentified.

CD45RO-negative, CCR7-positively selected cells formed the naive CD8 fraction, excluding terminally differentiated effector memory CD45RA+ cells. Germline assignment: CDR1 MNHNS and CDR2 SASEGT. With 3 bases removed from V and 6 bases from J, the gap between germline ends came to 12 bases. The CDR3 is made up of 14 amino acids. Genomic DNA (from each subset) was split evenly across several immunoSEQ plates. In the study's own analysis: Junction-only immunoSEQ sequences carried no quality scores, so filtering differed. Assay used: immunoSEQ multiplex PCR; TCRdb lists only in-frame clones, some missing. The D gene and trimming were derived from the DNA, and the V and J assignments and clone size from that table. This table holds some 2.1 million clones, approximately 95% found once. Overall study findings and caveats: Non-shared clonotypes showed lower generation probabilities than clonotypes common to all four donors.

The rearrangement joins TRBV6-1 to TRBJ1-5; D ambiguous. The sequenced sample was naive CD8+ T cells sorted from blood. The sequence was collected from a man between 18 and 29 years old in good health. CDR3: CASSDWESSQPQHF. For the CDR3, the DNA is TGTGCCAGCAGTGACTGGGAGTCTAGTCAGCCCCAGCATTTT.